Presented here are 8 T cell receptor beta chains from one specimen sequenced in a study of cytomegalovirus exposure and HLA in healthy donors. With 60 Vbeta and 13 Jbeta primers, the PCR was carried out. Here immunoSEQ multiplex PCR was the method, and the copy in TCRdb shows in-frame clones only, minus some. The sample contains tens of thousands of clones, approximately 80% of which appear only once. The sequenced sample consisted of PBMCs. The receptors shown here come from a male donor in good health and CMV-seronegative.

This clone came up a few times. The genes are TRBV4-3 and TRBJ1-6; D unclear. This CDR3 is 13 amino acids long. From germline, CDR1 is LGHNA and CDR2 YSLEER. V was clipped by 4 bases and J by 6 bases, with 7 bases between them. CDR3 region: CASSRDLNSPLHF. CDR3 nucleotides: TGCGCCAGCAGCCGAGACCTTAATTCACCCCTCCACTTT.

This clone was found once. This CDR3 is CASSGAGAGNEKLFF. CDR3 DNA: TGTGCCAGCAGCGGAGCAGGGGCTGGTAATGAAAAACTGTTTTTT. This chain joins TRBV11-2 and TRBJ1-4; possibly TRBD1 for D (6 bases). The CDR3 is made up of 15 amino acids. The V gene's germline CDR1 is SGHAT and CDR2 FQNNGV. V dropped 5 bases and J dropped 4 bases, with 14 bases sitting between them.

The chain links TRBV19 to TRBJ1-2; D unclear. CDR1 LNHDA and CDR2 SQIVND come from the germline V gene (reference sequence). The CDR3 is 18 amino acids. V was trimmed by 5 bases and J by 2 bases, leaving 24 bases between them. The CDR3 region has the DNA TGTGCCAGTAGTTCTGCCCGGGTCCCCTCCGCATCCAACTATGGCTACACCTTC. This sequence encodes CASSSARVPSASNYGYTF.

The chain is built from TRBV27 and TRBJ2-6; D is uncertain. The CDR3 sequence is 16 residues long. CDR1 and CDR2 from the germline V gene are MNHEY and SMNVEV (reference sequence). The V end lost 6 bases, the J end lost 0 bases, and 12 bases lay between the germline ends. The CDR3 protein is CASSSHAPSGANVLTF. CDR3 bases: TGTGCCAGCAGCTCCCACGCGCCCTCTGGGGCCAACGTCCTGACTTTC.

This clone showed up just once. The rearrangement joins TRBV7-2 to TRBJ1-1, with a weak D call TRBD1 (6 bases). The CDR3 extends over 14 amino acids. V was clipped by 1 base and J by 6 bases, with 12 bases between them. Germline V CDR1 and CDR2: SGHTA, FQGNSA. For the CDR3, the DNA is TGTGCCAGCAGCTTAGAGGGGGGGCGGTCTGAAGCTTTCTTT. Protein: CASSLEGGRSEAFF. Combining the CDR3 with reference TRBV7-2 and TRBJ1-1 gives the whole variable domain GAGVSQSPSNKVTEKGKDVELRCDPISGHTALYWYRQSLGQGLEFLIYFQGNSAPDKSGLPSDRFSAERTGGSVSTLTIQRTQQEDSAVYLCASSLEGGRSEAFFGQGTRLTVV.

The chain couples TRBV5-4 to TRBJ1-4; perhaps TRBD1 as D (5 bases). The V and J ends lost 4 bases and 6 bases respectively, with 16 bases between them. CDR1 is SGHNT, CDR2 YYREEE, per germline (reference sequence). This CDR3 contains 15 residues. CDR3 sequence (DNA): TGTGCCAGCAGCCCCGCCGGGACTCGGCATGAAAAACTGTTTTTT. This sequence encodes CASSPAGTRHEKLFF.

The rearrangement uses TRBV27 and TRBJ1-2, with TRBD1 as a possible D gene (5 bases). The CDR3 is 15 residues long. Germline V gene data show CDR1 as MNHEY and CDR2 as SMNVEV (reference sequence). Trimming cost V 0 bases and J 6 bases, with 14 bases left between them. In DNA, the CDR3 is TGTGCCAGCAGTTTATCAACATGGGGAGGGGATGGCTACACCTTC. Encoded protein: CASSLSTWGGDGYTF.

The CDR3 coding sequence is TGTGCCAGCAGCTTAGGTGGACAGTCCACAGATACGCAGTATTTT. This encodes CASSLGGQSTDTQYF. This chain joins TRBV7-2 and TRBJ2-3; possible D gene TRBD1, 6 bases. V lost 1 base and J lost 2, with 10 bases in between. The V gene's germline CDR1 is SGHTA and CDR2 FQGNSA. This CDR3 comprises 15 residues.